The clone carrying this T cell receptor beta chain was detected once. The antigen is unknown. Amplification from RNA transcripts yielded the TCR beta CDR3 regions. First-round RT-PCR employed HTBI primers, with a second-round multiplex PCR after it. TCRdb independently ran MiXCR on the multiplex PCR reads; one entry per CDR3 protein. The sample includes about 640,000 distinct CDR3 sequences, just over 40% of them seen just once. Trimming pared 2 bases from V and 3 bases from J, leaving 10 bases between. Germline CDR1 reads SGHAT; CDR2 reads FQNNGV. This CDR3 spans 14 amino acids. Ophthalmopathy was moderately-to-severely active, CAS at least 3, NOSPECS at least 4, lasting under 3 months. Excluded: other autoimmune disease, uncontrolled infection, pregnancy or lactation. This specimen comes from a study of Graves' ophthalmopathy and Graves' hyperthyroidism. General study findings and limits: Blood shared most expanded thyroid clonotypes above 0.001 frequency.

Sequencing input: peripheral blood. The V and J genes are TRBV11-2 and TRBJ1-1, with D perhaps matching TRBD1 (5 bases). The TCR sequence derives from an adult man with Graves' ophthalmopathy. The CDR3 DNA sequence: TGTGCCAGCAGCTTATTCCAGGGCTACACTGAAGCTTTCTTT. It specifies CASSLFQGYTEAFF.